These 6 T cell receptor beta chains share one sample of origin, sequenced in a study of follicular helper T cells after annual influenza vaccination. Profiling relied on immunoSEQ multiplex PCR, and the TCRdb table lists in-frame clones only, not all of them. The sample yields 9,500 or so clones, about 80% seen once. Time point indicated: 2014-2015 season, 7 days after vaccination. Sequencing was performed on CXCR5- memory CD4+ T cells sorted from blood, taken 7 days after influenza vaccination. The origin of the receptors is an adult who received the influenza vaccine.

This rearrangement joins TRBV19 to TRBJ2-3; the D gene could be TRBD1 or TRBD2 (5 bases each). Deletions cut 3 bases from V and 2 bases from J, with 9 bases between. In germline, CDR1 is LNHDA, CDR2 SQIVND (reference sequence). The CDR3 loop spans 14 amino acids. The CDR3 spells CASSIRGLTDTQYF. The CDR3 bases are TGTGCCAGTAGTATCCGGGGCCTCACAGATACGCAGTATTTT. The whole variable domain, filled in from reference TRBV19 and TRBJ2-3, reads DGGITQSPKYLFRKEGQNVTLSCEQNLNHDAMYWYRQDPGQGLRLIYYSQIVNDFQKGDIAEGYSVSREKKESFPLTVTSAQKNPTAFYLCASSIRGLTDTQYFGPGTRLTVL.

The chain carries TRBV10-3 and TRBJ2-6; unclear D gene. This CDR3 has 14 amino acids. The V gene lost 4 bases and the J gene lost 0 bases, with 4 bases spanning the gap. The germline CDR1 and CDR2 sequences are ENHRY and SYGVKD. The CDR3 reads CAISAASGANVLTF. In DNA form, the CDR3 reads TGTGCCATCAGTGCAGCCTCTGGGGCCAACGTCCTGACTTTC.

The rearrangement joins TRBV19 to TRBJ2-2; tentatively, D is TRBD2 (6 bases). Germline V lookup: CDR1 LNHDA, CDR2 SQIVND (reference sequence). The CDR3 loop spans 13 amino acids. The V gene lost 10 bases and the J gene lost 4 bases, with 13 bases spanning the gap. CDR3 in amino acids: CAIGGAGTGELFF. The CDR3 region has the DNA TGTGCCATAGGAGGGGCGGGCACCGGGGAGCTGTTTTTT.

The CDR3 protein is CASSGVAKNIQYF. CDR3 in DNA: TGTGCCAGCAGCGGGGTGGCCAAAAACATTCAGTACTTC. The chain recombines TRBV6-5 with TRBJ2-4; a possible D gene is TRBD2 (5 bases). CDR1 and CDR2 from the germline V gene are MNHEY and SVGAGI. Trimming shortened V by 6 bases and J by 1 base, and 7 bases separated the two germline ends. This CDR3 is built from 13 residues.

The chain carries TRBV2 and TRBJ2-3; D unclear. Between the trimmed V and J ends, which lost 6 bases and 0 bases, there was a span of 10 bases. This CDR3 has 14 residues. CDR1 is SNHLY, CDR2 FYNNEI, per germline. The CDR3 reads CASSQYLSTDTQYF. The DNA for the CDR3 is TGTGCCAGCAGCCAATACCTAAGCACAGATACGCAGTATTTT. Full variable domain (outside the CDR3, taken from reference TRBV2 and TRBJ2-3): EPEVTQTPSHQVTQMGQEVILRCVPISNHLYFYWYRQILGQKVEFLVSFYNNEISEKSEIFDDQFSVERPDGSNFTLKIRSTKLEDSAMYFCASSQYLSTDTQYFGPGTRLTVL.

The genes are TRBV5-1 and TRBJ2-1, with 8 bases that match TRBD1. CDR3 length: 17 residues. Trimming cost V 7 bases and J 1 base; bases outside gene matches: 13. Germline V gives CDR1 SGHRS, CDR2 YFSETQ. The CDR3 region has the DNA TGCGCCAGCCACAACTCCCGGGACAGGCAATCCTACAATGAGCAGTTCTTC. Translation gives CASHNSRDRQSYNEQFF.